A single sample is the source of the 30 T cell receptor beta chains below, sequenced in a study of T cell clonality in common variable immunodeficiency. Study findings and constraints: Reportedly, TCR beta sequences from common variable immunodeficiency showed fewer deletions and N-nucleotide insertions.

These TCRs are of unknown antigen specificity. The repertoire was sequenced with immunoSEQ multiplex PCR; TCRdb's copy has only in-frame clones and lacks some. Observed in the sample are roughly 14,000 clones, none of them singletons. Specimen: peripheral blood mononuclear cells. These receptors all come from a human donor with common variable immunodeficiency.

The CDR3 region is CASSDPRAGGNTDTQYF. The sequenced part of the CDR3 DNA is TGTGCCAGTAGTGATCCGAGGGCGGGGGGTAACACAGATACG. The chain combines TRBV19 with TRBJ2-3; 8 bases align to TRBD2. The CDR3 end is not reached by the read, which stops 3 residues before it; the germline J gene fills it in. J was trimmed by 2 bases and V by 5 bases; bases with no gene match: 12. This CDR3 has 17 amino acids. Per germline, CDR1 LNHDA and CDR2 SQIVND (reference sequence). The whole variable domain, filled in from reference TRBV19 and TRBJ2-3, reads DGGITQSPKYLFRKEGQNVTLSCEQNLNHDAMYWYRQDPGQGLRLIYYSQIVNDFQKGDIAEGYSVSREKKESFPLTVTSAQKNPTAFYLCASSDPRAGGNTDTQYFGPGTRLTVL.

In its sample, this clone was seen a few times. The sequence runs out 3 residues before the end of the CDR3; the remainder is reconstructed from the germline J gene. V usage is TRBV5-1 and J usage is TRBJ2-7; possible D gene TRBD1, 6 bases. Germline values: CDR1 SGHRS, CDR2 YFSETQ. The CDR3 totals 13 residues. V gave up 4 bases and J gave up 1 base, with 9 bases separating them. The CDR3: CASSGGQSYEQYF. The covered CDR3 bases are TGCGCCAGCAGCGGAGGACAGTCCTACGAG. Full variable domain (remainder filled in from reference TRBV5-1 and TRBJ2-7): KAGVTQTPRYLIKTRGQQVTLSCSPISGHRSVSWYQQTPGQGLQFLFEYFSETQRNKGNFPGRFSGRQFSNSRSEMNVSTLELGDSALYLCASSGGQSYEQYFGPGTRLTVT.

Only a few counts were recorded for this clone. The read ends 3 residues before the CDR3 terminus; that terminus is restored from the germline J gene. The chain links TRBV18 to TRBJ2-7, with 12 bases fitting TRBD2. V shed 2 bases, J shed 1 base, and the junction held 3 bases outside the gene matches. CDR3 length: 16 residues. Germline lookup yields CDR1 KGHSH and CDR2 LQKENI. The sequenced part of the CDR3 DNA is TGTGCCAGCTCACCAACGGGACTAGCGGGTTCCTACGAG. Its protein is CASSPTGLAGSYE. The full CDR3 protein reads CASSPTGLAGSYEQYF.

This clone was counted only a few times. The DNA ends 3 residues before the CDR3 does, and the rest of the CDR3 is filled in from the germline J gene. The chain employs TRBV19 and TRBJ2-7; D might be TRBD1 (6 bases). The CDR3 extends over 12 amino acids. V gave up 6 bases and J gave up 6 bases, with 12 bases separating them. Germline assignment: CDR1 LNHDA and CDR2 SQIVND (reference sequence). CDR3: CASRWDTAEQYF. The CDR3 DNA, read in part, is TGTGCCAGTAGGTGGGACACGGCCGAG.

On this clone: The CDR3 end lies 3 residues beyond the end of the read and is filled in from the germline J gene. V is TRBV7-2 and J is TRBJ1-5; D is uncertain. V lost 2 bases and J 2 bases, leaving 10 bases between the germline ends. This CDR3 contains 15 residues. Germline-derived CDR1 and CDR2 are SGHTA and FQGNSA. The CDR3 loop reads CASSLKGYGNQPQHF. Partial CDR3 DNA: TGTGCCAGCAGCTTAAAGGGTTATGGCAATCAGCCC.

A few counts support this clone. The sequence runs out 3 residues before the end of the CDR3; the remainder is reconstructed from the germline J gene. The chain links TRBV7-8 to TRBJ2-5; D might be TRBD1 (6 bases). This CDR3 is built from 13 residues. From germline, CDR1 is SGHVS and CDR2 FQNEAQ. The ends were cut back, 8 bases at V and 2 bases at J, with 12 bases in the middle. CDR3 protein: CASAYREQETQYF. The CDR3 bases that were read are TGTGCCAGCGCGTACAGGGAGCAAGAGACC.

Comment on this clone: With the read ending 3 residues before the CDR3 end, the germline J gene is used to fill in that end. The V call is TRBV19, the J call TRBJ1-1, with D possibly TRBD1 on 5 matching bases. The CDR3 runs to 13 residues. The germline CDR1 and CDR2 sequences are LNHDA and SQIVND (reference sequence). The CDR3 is CASFPRDYSGAFF. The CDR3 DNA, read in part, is TGTGCCAGTTTCCCGCGGGACTACTCCGGG.

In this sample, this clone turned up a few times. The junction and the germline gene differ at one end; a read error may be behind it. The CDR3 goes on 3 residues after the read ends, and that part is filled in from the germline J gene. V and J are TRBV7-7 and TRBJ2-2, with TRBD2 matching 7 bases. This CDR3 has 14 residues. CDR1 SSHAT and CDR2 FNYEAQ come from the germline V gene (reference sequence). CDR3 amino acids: CASSSGGNTGELFF. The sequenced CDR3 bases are TGTGCTAGCAGCTCGGGGGGGAACACCGGGGAG.

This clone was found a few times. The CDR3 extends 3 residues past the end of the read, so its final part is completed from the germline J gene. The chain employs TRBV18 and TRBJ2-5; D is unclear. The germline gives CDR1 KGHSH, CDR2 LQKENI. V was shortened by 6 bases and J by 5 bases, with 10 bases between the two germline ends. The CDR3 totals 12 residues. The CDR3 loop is CASSPIPETQYF. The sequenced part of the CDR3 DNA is TGTGCCAGCTCCCCAATCCCGGAGACC.

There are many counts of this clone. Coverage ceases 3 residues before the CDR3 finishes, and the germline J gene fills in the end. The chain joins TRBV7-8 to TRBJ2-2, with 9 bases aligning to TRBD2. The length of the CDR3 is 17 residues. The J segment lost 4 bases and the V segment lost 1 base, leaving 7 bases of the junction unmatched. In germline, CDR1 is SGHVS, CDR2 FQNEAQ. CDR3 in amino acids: CASSLVVTRGGTGELFF. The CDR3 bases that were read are TGTGCCAGCAGCTTAGTGGTTACGCGGGGGGGCACCGGGGAG. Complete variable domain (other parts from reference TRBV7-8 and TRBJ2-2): GAGVSQSPRYKVAKRGQDVALRCDPISGHVSLFWYQQALGQGPEFLTYFQNEAQLDKSGLPSDRFFAERPEGSVSTLKIQRTQQEDSAVYLCASSLVVTRGGTGELFFGEGSRLTVL.

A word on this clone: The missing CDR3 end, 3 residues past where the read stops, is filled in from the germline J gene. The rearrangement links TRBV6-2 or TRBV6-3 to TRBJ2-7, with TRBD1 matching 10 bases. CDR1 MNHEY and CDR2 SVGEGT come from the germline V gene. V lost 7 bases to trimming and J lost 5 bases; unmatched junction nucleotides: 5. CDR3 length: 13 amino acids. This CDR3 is CASKGTGVDEQYF. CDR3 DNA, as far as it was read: TGTGCCAGCAAGGGGACAGGGGTTGACGAG.

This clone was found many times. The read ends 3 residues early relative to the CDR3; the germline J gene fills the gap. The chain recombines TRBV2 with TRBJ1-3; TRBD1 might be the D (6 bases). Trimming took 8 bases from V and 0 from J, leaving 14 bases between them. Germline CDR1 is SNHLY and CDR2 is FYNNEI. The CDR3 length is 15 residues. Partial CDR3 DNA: TGTGCCAGCCGGGACATTTTTTCCTCTGGAAACACC. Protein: CASRDIFSSGNT. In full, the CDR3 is CASRDIFSSGNTIYF.

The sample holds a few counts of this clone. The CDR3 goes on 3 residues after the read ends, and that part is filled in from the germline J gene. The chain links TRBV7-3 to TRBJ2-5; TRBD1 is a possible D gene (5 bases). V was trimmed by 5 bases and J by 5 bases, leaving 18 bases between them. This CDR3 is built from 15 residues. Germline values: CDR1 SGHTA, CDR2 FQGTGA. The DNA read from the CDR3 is TGTGCCAGCAGCCCCTTAGGGCAGGGTGGGGAGACC. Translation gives CASSPLGQGGET. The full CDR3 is CASSPLGQGGETQYF.

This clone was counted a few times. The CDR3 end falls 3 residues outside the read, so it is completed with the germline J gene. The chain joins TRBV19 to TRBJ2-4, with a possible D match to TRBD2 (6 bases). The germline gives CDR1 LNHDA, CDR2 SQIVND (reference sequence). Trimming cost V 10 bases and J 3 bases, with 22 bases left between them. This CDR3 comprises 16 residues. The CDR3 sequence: CATTRPGTGVKNIQYF. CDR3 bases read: TGTGCCACTACACGGCCAGGGACGGGGGTCAAAAACATT.

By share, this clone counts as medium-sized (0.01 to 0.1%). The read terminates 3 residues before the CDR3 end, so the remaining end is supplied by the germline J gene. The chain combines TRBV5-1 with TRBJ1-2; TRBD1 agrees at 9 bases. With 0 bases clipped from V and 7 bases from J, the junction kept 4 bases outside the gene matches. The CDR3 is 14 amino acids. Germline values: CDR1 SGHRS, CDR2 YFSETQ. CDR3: CASSLAGQGFGYTF. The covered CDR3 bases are TGCGCCAGCAGCTTGGCAGGACAGGGGTTTGGC. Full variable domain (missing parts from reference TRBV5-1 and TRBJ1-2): KAGVTQTPRYLIKTRGQQVTLSCSPISGHRSVSWYQQTPGQGLQFLFEYFSETQRNKGNFPGRFSGRQFSNSRSEMNVSTLELGDSALYLCASSLAGQGFGYTFGSGTRLTVV.

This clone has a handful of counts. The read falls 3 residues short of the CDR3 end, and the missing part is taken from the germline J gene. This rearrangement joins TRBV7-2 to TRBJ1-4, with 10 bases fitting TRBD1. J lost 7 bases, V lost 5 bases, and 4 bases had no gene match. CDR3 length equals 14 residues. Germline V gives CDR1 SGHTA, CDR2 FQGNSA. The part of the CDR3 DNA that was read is TGTGCCAGCAGCGACAGGGGGCGCGGTGAAAAA. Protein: CASSDRGRGEK. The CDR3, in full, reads CASSDRGRGEKLFF.

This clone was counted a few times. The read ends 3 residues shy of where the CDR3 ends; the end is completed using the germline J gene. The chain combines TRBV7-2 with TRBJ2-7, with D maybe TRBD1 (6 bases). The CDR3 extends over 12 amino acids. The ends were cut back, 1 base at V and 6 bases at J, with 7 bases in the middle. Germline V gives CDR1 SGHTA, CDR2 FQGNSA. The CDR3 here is CASSLDRVEQYF. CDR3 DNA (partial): TGTGCCAGCAGCTTAGACAGGGTCGAG.

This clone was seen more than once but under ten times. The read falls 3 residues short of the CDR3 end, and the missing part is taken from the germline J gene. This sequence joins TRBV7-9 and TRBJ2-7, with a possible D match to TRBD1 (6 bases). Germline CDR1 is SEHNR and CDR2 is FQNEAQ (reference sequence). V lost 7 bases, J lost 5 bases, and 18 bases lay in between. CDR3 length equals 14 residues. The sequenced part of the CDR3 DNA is TGTGCCAGCACGCGGACAGTGTATGAGGACGAG. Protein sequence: CASTRTVYEDE. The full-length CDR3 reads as CASTRTVYEDEQYF.

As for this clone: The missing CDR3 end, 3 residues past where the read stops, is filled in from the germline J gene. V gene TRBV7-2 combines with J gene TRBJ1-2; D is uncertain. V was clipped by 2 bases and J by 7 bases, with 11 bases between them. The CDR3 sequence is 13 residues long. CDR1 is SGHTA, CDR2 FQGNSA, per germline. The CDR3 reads CASSLSRLGGYTF. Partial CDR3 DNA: TGTGCCAGCAGCTTATCCAGGTTAGGTGGC.

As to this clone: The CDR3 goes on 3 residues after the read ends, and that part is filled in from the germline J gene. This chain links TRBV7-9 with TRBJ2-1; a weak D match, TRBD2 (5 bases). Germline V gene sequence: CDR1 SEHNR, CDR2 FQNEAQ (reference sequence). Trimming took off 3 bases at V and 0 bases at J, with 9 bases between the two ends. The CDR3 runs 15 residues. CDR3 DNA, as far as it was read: TGTGCCAGCAGCTTTTACACTAGCTCCTACAATGAG. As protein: CASSFYTSSYNE. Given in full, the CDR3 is CASSFYTSSYNEQFF.

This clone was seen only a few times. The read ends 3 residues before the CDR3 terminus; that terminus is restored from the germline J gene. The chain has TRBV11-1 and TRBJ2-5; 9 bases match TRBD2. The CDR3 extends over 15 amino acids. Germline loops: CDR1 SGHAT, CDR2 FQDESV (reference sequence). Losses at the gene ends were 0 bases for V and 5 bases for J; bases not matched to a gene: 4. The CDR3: CASSLATSGGETQYF. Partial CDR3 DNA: TGTGCCAGCAGCTTAGCGACTAGCGGTGGCGAGACC.

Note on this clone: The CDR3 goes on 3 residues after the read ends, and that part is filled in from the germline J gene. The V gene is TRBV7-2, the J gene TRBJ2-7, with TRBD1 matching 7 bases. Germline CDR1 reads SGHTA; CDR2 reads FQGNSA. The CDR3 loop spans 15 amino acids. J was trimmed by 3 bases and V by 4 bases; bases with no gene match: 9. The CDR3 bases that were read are TGTGCCAGCAGCTCCCGTTACAGGGGTGGCTACGAG. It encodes CASSSRYRGGYE. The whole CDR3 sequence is CASSSRYRGGYEQYF.

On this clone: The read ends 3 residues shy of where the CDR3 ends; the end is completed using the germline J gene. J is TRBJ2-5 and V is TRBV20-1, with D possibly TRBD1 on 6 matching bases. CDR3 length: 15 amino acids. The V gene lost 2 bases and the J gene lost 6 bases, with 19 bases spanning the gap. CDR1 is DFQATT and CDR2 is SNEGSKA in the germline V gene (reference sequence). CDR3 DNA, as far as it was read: TGCAGTGCTAGACATCCCGTGTTAGGGGGAAAGACC. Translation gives CSARHPVLGGKT. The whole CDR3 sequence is CSARHPVLGGKTQYF.

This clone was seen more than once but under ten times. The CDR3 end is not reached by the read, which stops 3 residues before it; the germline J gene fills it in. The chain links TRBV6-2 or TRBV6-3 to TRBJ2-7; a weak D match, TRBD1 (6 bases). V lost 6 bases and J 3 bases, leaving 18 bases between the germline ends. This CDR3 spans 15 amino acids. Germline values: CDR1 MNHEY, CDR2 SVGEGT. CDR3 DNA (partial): TGTGCCAGCAGATCGGACAGACTAAAAATCTACGAG. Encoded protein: CASRSDRLKIYE. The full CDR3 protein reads CASRSDRLKIYEQYF.

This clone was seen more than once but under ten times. Incomplete CDR3 DNA: TGTGCCTGGAGCGTGGACTACTACTCCTACAATGAG. Amino acids: CAWSVDYYSYNE. The CDR3 reads in full as CAWSVDYYSYNEQFF. J is TRBJ2-1 and V is TRBV30; maybe TRBD2 (6 bases). The read ends 3 residues shy of where the CDR3 ends; the end is completed using the germline J gene. The germline V gene encodes CDR1 GTSNPN and CDR2 SVGIG (reference sequence). This CDR3 has 15 amino acids. V was trimmed by 3 bases and J by 0 bases, leaving 12 bases between them.

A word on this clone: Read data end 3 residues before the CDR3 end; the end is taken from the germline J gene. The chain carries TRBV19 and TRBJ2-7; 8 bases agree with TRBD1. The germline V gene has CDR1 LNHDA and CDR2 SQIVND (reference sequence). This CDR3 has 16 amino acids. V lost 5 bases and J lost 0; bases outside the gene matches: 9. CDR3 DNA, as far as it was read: TGTGCCAGTAGTGGGACAGGTTTTTCAAGCTCCTACGAG. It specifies CASSGTGFSSSYE. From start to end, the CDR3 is CASSGTGFSSSYEQYF. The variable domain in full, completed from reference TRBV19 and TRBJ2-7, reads DGGITQSPKYLFRKEGQNVTLSCEQNLNHDAMYWYRQDPGQGLRLIYYSQIVNDFQKGDIAEGYSVSREKKESFPLTVTSAQKNPTAFYLCASSGTGFSSSYEQYFGPGTRLTVT.

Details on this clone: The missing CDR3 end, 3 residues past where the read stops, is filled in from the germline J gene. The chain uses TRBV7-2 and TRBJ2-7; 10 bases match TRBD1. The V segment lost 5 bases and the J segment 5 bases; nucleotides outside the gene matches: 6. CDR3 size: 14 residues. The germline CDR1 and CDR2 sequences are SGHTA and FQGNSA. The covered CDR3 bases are TGTGCCAGCAGCCCTGGACAGGGGGTCGACGAG. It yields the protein CASSPGQGVDE. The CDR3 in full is CASSPGQGVDEQYF.

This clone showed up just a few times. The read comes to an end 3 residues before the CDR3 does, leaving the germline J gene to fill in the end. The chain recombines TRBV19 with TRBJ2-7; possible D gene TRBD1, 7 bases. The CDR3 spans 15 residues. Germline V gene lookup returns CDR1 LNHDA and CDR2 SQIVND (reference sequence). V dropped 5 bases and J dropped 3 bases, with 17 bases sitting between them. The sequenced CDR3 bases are TGTGCCAGTAGTGGAGGGGGGACAGCGAACTACGAG. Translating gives CASSGGGTANYE. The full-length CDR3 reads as CASSGGGTANYEQYF.

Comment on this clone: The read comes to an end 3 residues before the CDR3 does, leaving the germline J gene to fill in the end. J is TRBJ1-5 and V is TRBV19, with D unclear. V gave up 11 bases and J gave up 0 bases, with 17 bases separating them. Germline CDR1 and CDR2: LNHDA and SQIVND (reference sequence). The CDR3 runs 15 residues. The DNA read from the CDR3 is TGTGCCTGGAAGGACGGAGACTATAGCAATCAGCCC. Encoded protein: CAWKDGDYSNQP. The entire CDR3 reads CAWKDGDYSNQPQHF.

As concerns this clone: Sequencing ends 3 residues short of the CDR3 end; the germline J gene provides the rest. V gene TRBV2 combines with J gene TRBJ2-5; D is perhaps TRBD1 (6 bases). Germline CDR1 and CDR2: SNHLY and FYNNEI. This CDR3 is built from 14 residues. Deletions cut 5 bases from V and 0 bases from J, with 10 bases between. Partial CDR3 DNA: TGTGCCAGCAGTAAAGACAGGAACCAAGAGACC. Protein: CASSKDRNQET. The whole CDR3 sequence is CASSKDRNQETQYF.